A selection of T cell receptor beta chains follows, all from one sample in a study of molecular identifiers for immune sequencing clone quantification. MiXCR, run by TCRdb on the PCR reads, gives a single entry per CDR3 protein. The sample has 37,000 or so distinct CDR3 sequences, approximately 17% seen once. The specimen sequenced was naive CD8+ T cells from blood, with Jurkat cell RNA spiked in. The receptors were sampled from a human donor in good health. Some libraries in this study had Jurkat cell RNA spiked in. The CDR3 runs from the conserved cysteine through the conserved F or W. The order of the fields is D gene, clone size, J gene, V gene, CDR3 protein, CDR3 DNA. The D gene is left open where the match is weak. Size is stated for part of the rows, as once, few or many counts, or as a class when the clone is expanded.

D: TRBD2; size: many; J: TRBJ2-1; V: TRBV7-3; CDR3: CASSLLAGLASRPNSYNEQFF; DNA: TGTGCCAGCAGCCTATTAGCGGGACTAGCGAGCCGACCTAATTCCTACAATGAGCAGTTCTTC
D: TRBD1; size: many; J: TRBJ1-6; V: TRBV2; CDR3: CASSDRGFGNSPLHF; DNA: TGTGCCAGCTCGGACAGGGGGTTTGGAAATTCACCCCTCCACTTT
D: .; size: many; J: TRBJ2-2; V: TRBV28; CDR3: CASSFASGNTGELFF; DNA: TGTGCCAGCAGTTTTGCGAGCGGCAACACCGGGGAGCTGTTTTTT
D: .; size: few; J: TRBJ2-5; V: TRBV7-9; CDR3: CASSLAGNGETQYF; DNA: TGTGCCAGCAGCTTAGCCGGGAACGGGGAGACCCAGTACTTC
D: .; size: many; J: TRBJ2-5; V: TRBV12-3/TRBV12-4; CDR3: CASSLGSAQETQYF; DNA: TGTGCCAGCAGTTTGGGTTCGGCCCAAGAGACCCAGTACTTC
D: TRBD2; size: many; J: TRBJ2-7; V: TRBV28; CDR3: CASSLTPGLAEYF; DNA: TGTGCCAGCAGTTTAACCCCGGGACTAGCAGAGTACTTC
D: TRBD1; size: few; J: TRBJ1-1; V: TRBV29-1; CDR3: CSALKRQGFKNTEAFF; DNA: TGCAGCGCCCTGAAAAGACAGGGTTTCAAGAACACTGAAGCTTTCTTT
D: .; size: many; J: TRBJ2-7; V: TRBV20-1; CDR3: CSALWKDRYEQYF; DNA: TGCAGTGCTCTTTGGAAAGACCGCTACGAGCAGTACTTC
D: TRBD2; size: many; J: TRBJ2-3; V: TRBV20-1; CDR3: CSAPDALTLAGGPSGTDTQYF; DNA: TGCAGTGCTCCTGACGCCCTGACGCTAGCGGGAGGGCCCTCTGGCACAGATACGCAGTATTTT
D: .; size: few; J: TRBJ2-5; V: TRBV24-1; CDR3: CATRDRYQETQYF; DNA: TGTGCCACCAGGGACAGATATCAAGAGACCCAGTACTTC
D: .; size: many; J: TRBJ1-2; V: TRBV7-8; CDR3: CASTAGHYGYTF; DNA: TGTGCCAGCACCGCGGGCCACTATGGCTACACCTTC
D: TRBD2; size: many; J: TRBJ2-5; V: TRBV4-1; CDR3: CASSQDAGGRGWETQYF; DNA: TGCGCCAGCAGCCAAGATGCCGGCGGGAGGGGTTGGGAGACCCAGTACTTC
D: .; size: .; J: TRBJ1-4; V: TRBV9; CDR3: CASSDGGGRDEKLFF; DNA: TGTGCCAGCAGCGATGGAGGGGGTCGGGATGAAAAACTGTTTTTT
D: .; size: .; J: TRBJ2-7; V: TRBV19; CDR3: CASSIALAESYEQYF; DNA: TGTGCCAGTAGTATTGCACTAGCAGAGTCCTACGAGCAGTACTTC
D: TRBD1; size: few; J: TRBJ1-2; V: TRBV15; CDR3: CATSRGGQANYGYTF; DNA: TGTGCCACCAGCAGAGGGGGACAGGCCAATTATGGCTACACCTTC
D: .; size: many; J: TRBJ2-2; V: TRBV7-9; CDR3: CASSHTGELFF; DNA: TGTGCCAGCAGCCATACCGGGGAGCTGTTTTTT
D: .; size: few; J: TRBJ2-3; V: TRBV6-8; CDR3: CASSFAPEGDTQYF; DNA: TGTGCCAGCAGTTTTGCGCCGGAAGGAGATACGCAGTATTTT
D: .; size: many; J: TRBJ2-7; V: TRBV5-1; CDR3: CASSLDSPGTGNYEQYF; DNA: TGCGCCAGCAGCTTGGATTCCCCGGGAACAGGGAACTACGAGCAGTACTTC
D: .; size: many; J: TRBJ1-6; V: TRBV5-4; CDR3: CASSTAVSPLHF; DNA: TGTGCCAGCAGCACGGCGGTTTCACCCCTCCACTTT
D: TRBD1; size: .; J: TRBJ2-7; V: TRBV16; CDR3: CASSHSDRDYEQYF; DNA: TGTGCCAGCAGCCACTCCGACAGGGACTACGAGCAGTACTTC
D: TRBD2; size: many; J: TRBJ2-5; V: TRBV5-8; CDR3: CASSWGTMFAGAGETQYF; DNA: TGTGCCAGCAGCTGGGGGACTATGTTCGCGGGAGCCGGGGAGACCCAGTACTTC
D: .; size: .; J: TRBJ1-1; V: TRBV29-1; CDR3: CSVDGGTEAFF; DNA: TGCAGCGTTGACGGCGGTACCGAAGCTTTCTTT
D: TRBD2; size: many; J: TRBJ2-7; V: TRBV7-6; CDR3: CASSLTAGPTHEQYF; DNA: TGTGCCAGCAGCTTAACAGCGGGGCCAACCCACGAGCAGTACTTC
D: .; size: many; J: TRBJ1-1; V: TRBV6-5; CDR3: CASKARGNTEAFF; DNA: TGTGCCAGCAAAGCCAGAGGGAACACTGAAGCTTTCTTT
D: .; size: .; J: TRBJ2-3; V: TRBV24-1; CDR3: CATSDSMRGIDTQYF; DNA: TGTGCCACCAGTGACTCCATGCGCGGGATAGATACGCAGTATTTT
D: .; size: many; J: TRBJ2-7; V: TRBV4-1; CDR3: CASSHGGAYYEQYF; DNA: TGCGCCAGCAGCCATGGAGGGGCTTACTACGAGCAGTACTTC
D: TRBD2; size: many; J: TRBJ2-1; V: TRBV9; CDR3: CASSVNTRTSGSYEQFF; DNA: TGTGCCAGCAGCGTAAACACGAGGACTAGCGGGAGTTATGAGCAGTTCTTC
D: TRBD1; size: many; J: TRBJ2-7; V: TRBV6-2/TRBV6-3; CDR3: CASSYSMGQGASF; DNA: TGTGCCAGCAGTTACTCGATGGGACAGGGGGCGAGCTTC
D: .; size: many; J: TRBJ2-2; V: TRBV29-1; CDR3: CSGQSENTGELFF; DNA: TGCAGCGGCCAGAGCGAGAACACCGGGGAGCTGTTTTTT
D: .; size: .; J: TRBJ2-1; V: TRBV4-1; CDR3: CASSLTGSIYNEQFF; DNA: TGCGCCAGCAGCCTCACAGGGTCAATCTACAATGAGCAGTTCTTC
D: .; size: many; J: TRBJ2-5; V: TRBV6-2/TRBV6-3; CDR3: CASDDFLGETQYF; DNA: TGTGCCAGCGACGACTTTCTCGGGGAGACCCAGTACTTC
D: .; size: few; J: TRBJ2-7; V: TRBV28; CDR3: CASSLVLGGGRFLSYEQYF; DNA: TGTGCCAGCAGTTTAGTCCTAGGGGGAGGTCGTTTCCTCTCCTACGAGCAGTACTTC
D: .; size: many; J: TRBJ1-1; V: TRBV12-3/TRBV12-4; CDR3: CASSLGGPIVHEAFF; DNA: TGTGCCAGCAGTTTGGGGGGTCCCATTGTTCATGAAGCTTTCTTT
D: TRBD2; size: many; J: TRBJ2-1; V: TRBV5-1; CDR3: CASSLAASGYNEQFF; DNA: TGCGCCAGCAGCTTGGCGGCTAGCGGGTACAATGAGCAGTTCTTC
D: .; size: many; J: TRBJ2-1; V: TRBV28; CDR3: CASKRAGEQFF; DNA: TGTGCCAGCAAGCGCGCAGGGGAGCAGTTCTTC
D: .; size: many; J: TRBJ2-7; V: TRBV7-2; CDR3: CASSFWGYEQYF; DNA: TGTGCCAGCAGCTTTTGGGGCTACGAGCAGTACTTC
D: TRBD2; size: many; J: TRBJ2-1; V: TRBV28; CDR3: CASSSGLAGSDEQFF; DNA: TGTGCCAGCAGTTCCGGACTAGCGGGATCGGATGAGCAGTTCTTC
D: .; size: many; J: TRBJ2-3; V: TRBV3-1; CDR3: CASSQGVQLTTDTQYF; DNA: TGTGCCAGCAGCCAGGGAGTACAGCTTACCACAGATACGCAGTATTTT
D: .; size: many; J: TRBJ2-7; V: TRBV10-3; CDR3: CATAGALYEQYF; DNA: TGTGCCACCGCCGGGGCACTATACGAGCAGTACTTC
D: TRBD1; size: few; J: TRBJ2-7; V: TRBV29-1; CDR3: CSVEEQDRGREQYF; DNA: TGCAGCGTTGAAGAGCAGGACAGGGGGCGCGAGCAGTACTTC
D: .; size: few; J: TRBJ2-3; V: TRBV7-8; CDR3: CASSFRGTITDTQYF; DNA: TGTGCCAGCAGCTTTAGGGGTACCATCACAGATACGCAGTATTTT
D: .; size: many; J: TRBJ2-7; V: TRBV28; CDR3: CASSQGIRSPYEQYF; DNA: TGTGCCAGCAGCCAGGGGATACGAAGTCCATACGAGCAGTACTTC